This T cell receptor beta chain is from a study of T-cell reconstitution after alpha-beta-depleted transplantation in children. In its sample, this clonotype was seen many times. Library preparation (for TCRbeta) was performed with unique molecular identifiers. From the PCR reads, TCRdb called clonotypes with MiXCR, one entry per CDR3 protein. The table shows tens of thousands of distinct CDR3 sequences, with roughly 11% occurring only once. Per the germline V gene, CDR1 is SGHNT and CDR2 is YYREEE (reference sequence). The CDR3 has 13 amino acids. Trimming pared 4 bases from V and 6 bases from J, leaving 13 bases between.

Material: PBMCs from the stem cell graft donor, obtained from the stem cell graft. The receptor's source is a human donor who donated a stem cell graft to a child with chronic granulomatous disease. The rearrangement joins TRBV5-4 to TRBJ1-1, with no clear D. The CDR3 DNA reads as TGTGCCAGCAGCCACACTAGGTCCCCTGAAGCTTTCTTT. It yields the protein CASSHTRSPEAFF.